The 2 T cell receptor beta chains given below trace back to one sample, sequenced in a study of blood T cell repertoires in COVID-19. Generated by immunoSEQ multiplex PCR, the TCRdb table keeps only in-frame clones and is missing some. The table shows around 88,000 clones, with approximately 91% occurring only once. The sample taken for sequencing was peripheral blood. The receptors stem from a man in his 60s with acute or convalescent COVID-19.

This sequence joins TRBV7-8 and TRBJ2-7; a weak D match, TRBD2 (5 bases). Trimming pared 1 base from V and 7 bases from J, leaving 5 bases between. The CDR3 totals 11 residues. Germline CDR1 is SGHVS and CDR2 is FQNEAQ. The CDR3 DNA sequence: TGTGCCAGCAGCTTAGTAGCGGAGCAGTACTTC. This translates into CASSLVAEQYF. The variable domain in full, with the rest retrieved from reference TRBV7-8 and TRBJ2-7, is GAGVSQSPRYKVAKRGQDVALRCDPISGHVSLFWYQQALGQGPEFLTYFQNEAQLDKSGLPSDRFFAERPEGSVSTLKIQRTQQEDSAVYLCASSLVAEQYFGPGTRLTVT.

The rearrangement joins TRBV12-3 or TRBV12-4 to TRBJ1-1; 9 bases map to TRBD1. This CDR3 comprises 13 residues. The V and J ends lost 5 bases and 10 bases, in that order; junction bases with no gene match: 8. CDR3 protein: CASSPNRGRGAFF. DNA for the CDR3: TGTGCCAGCAGTCCAAACAGGGGGCGCGGAGCTTTCTTT.